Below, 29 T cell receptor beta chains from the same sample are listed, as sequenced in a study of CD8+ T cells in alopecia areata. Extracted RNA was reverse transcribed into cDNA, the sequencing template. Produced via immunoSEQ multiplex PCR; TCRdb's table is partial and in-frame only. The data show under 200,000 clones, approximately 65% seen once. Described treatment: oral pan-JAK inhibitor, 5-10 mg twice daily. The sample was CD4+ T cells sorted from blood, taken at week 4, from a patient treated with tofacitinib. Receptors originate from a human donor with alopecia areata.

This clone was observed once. Here the CDR3 reads CASSLVARTYEQYF. CDR3 DNA sequence: TGTGCCAGCAGCTTAGTAGCACGAACCTACGAGCAGTACTTC. The rearrangement joins TRBV7-9 to TRBJ2-7; D is undetermined. V was pared by 1 base and J by 2 bases, with 9 bases between. The length of the CDR3 is 14 residues. Germline assignment: CDR1 SEHNR and CDR2 FQNEAQ (reference sequence).

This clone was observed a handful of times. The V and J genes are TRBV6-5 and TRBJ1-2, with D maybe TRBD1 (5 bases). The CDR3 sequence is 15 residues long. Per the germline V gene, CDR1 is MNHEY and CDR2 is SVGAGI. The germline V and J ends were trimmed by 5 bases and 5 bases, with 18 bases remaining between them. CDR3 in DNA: TGTGCCAGCAGTCCAAAGACAGCCGCAGGGTATGGCTACACCTTC. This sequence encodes CASSPKTAAGYGYTF.

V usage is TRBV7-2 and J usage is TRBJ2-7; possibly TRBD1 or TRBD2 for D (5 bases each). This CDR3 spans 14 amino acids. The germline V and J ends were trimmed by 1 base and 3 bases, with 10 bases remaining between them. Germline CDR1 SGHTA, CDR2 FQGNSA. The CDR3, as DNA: TGTGCCAGCAGCTTAGTTGGGGGTATCTACGAGCAGTACTTC. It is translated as CASSLVGGIYEQYF.

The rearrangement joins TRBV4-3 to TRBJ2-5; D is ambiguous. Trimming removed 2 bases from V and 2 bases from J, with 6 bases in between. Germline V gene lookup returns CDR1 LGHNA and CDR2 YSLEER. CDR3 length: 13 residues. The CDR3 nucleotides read TGCGCCAGCAGCCAACAGGTGCAAGAGACCCAGTACTTC. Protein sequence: CASSQQVQETQYF.

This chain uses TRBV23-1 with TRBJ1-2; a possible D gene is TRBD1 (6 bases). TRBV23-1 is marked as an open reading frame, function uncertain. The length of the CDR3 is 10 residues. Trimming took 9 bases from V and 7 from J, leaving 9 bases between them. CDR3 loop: CARQGSGYTF. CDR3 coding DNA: TGCGCCAGACAGGGTTCTGGCTACACCTTC.

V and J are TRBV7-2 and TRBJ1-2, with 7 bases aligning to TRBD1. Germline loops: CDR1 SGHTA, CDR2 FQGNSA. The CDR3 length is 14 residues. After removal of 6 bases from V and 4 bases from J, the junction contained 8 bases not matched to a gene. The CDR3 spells CASSFRDSFYGYTF. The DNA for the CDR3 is TGTGCCAGCAGTTTCCGGGACAGCTTCTATGGCTACACCTTC.

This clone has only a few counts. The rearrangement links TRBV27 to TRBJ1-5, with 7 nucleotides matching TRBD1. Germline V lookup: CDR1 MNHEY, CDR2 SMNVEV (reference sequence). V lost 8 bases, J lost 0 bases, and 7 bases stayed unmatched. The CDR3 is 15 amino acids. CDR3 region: CASGPDRDSNQPQHF. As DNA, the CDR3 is TGTGCCAGCGGGCCCGACAGGGATAGCAATCAGCCCCAGCATTTT.

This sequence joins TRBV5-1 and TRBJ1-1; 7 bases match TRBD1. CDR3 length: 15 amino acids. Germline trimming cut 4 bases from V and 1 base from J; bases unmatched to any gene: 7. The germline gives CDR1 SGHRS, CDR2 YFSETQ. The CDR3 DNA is TGCGCCAGCAGCGCACGACAGGGTGCGAACACTGAAGCTTTCTTT. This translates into CASSARQGANTEAFF. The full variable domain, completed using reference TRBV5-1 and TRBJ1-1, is KAGVTQTPRYLIKTRGQQVTLSCSPISGHRSVSWYQQTPGQGLQFLFEYFSETQRNKGNFPGRFSGRQFSNSRSEMNVSTLELGDSALYLCASSARQGANTEAFFGQGTRLTVV.

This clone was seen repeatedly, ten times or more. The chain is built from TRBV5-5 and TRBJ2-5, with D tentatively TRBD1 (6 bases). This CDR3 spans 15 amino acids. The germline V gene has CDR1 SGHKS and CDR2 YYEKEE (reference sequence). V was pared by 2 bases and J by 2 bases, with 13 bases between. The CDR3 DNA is TGTGCCAGCAGCTTAACCGGGACAAATCAAGAGACCCAGTACTTC. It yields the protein CASSLTGTNQETQYF.

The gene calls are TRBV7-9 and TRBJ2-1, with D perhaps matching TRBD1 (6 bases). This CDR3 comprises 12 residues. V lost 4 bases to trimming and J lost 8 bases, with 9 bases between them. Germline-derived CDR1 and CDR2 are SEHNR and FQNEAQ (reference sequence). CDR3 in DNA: TGTGCCAGCAGCTGGCAGGGGTATGAGCAGTTCTTC. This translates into CASSWQGYEQFF.

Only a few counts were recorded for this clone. The CDR3 DNA reads TGTGCCAGCAGCTTCAGGACTAGCGGGGCTTACGAGCAGTACTTC. It encodes CASSFRTSGAYEQYF. The chain couples TRBV7-2 to TRBJ2-7; 12 positions match TRBD2. The CDR3 spans 15 residues. With 3 bases clipped from V and 4 bases from J, the junction kept 4 bases outside the gene matches. Germline CDR1 SGHTA, CDR2 FQGNSA. Variable domain in full (rest from reference TRBV7-2 and TRBJ2-7): GAGVSQSPSNKVTEKGKDVELRCDPISGHTALYWYRQSLGQGLEFLIYFQGNSAPDKSGLPSDRFSAERTGGSVSTLTIQRTQQEDSAVYLCASSFRTSGAYEQYFGPGTRLTVT.

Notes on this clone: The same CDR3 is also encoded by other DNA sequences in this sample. The CDR3 coding sequence is TGTGCCAGCAGAGGGGTAACAGATACGCAGTATTTT. It encodes CASRGVTDTQYF. The chain is built from TRBV7-3 and TRBJ2-3, with D perhaps matching TRBD1 (5 bases). V lost 6 bases and J 3 bases, leaving 7 bases between the germline ends. The CDR3 covers 12 residues. CDR1 and CDR2 from the germline V gene are SGHTA and FQGTGA.

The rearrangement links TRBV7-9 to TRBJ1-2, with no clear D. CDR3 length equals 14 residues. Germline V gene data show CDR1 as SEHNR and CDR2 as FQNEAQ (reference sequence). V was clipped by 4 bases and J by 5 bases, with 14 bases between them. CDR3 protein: CASSSNSLWYGYTF. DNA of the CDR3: TGTGCCAGCAGCTCGAACTCGTTGTGGTATGGCTACACCTTC.

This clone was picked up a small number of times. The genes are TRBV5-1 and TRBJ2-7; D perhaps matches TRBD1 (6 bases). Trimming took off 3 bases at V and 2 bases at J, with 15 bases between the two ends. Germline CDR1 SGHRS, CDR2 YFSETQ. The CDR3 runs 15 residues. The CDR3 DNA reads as TGCGCCAGCAGCTCGGGACATATTGAAACCTACGAGCAGTACTTC. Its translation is CASSSGHIETYEQYF.

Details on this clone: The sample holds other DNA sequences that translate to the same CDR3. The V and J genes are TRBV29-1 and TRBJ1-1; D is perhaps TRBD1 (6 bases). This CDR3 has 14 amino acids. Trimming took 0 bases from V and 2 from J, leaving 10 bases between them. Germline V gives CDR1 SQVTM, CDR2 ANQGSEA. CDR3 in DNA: TGCAGCGTTGAAGACAGGGGTCGAAACACTGAAGCTTTCTTT. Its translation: CSVEDRGRNTEAFF.

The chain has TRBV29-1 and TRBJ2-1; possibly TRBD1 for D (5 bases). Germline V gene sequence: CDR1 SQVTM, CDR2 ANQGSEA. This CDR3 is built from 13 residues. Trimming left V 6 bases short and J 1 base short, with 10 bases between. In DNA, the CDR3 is TGCAGCGTCACAGGTAATTCCTACAATGAGCAGTTCTTC. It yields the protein CSVTGNSYNEQFF.

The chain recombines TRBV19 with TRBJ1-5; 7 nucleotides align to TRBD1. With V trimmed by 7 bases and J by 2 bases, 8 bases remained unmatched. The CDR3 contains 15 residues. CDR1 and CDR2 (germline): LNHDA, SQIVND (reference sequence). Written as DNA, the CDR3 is TGTGCCAGTAAATCTACCGGGACAGGCAATCAGCCCCAGCATTTT. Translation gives CASKSTGTGNQPQHF.

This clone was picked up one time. Here the CDR3 reads CASSLRVYNSPLHF. As DNA, the CDR3 is TGTGCCAGCAGCTTACGAGTCTATAATTCACCCCTCCACTTT. The J gene is TRBJ1-6, the V gene TRBV13, with D unclear. Trimming stripped 2 bases from V and 3 bases from J, with 5 bases between. The CDR3 contains 14 residues. Germline CDR1 is PRHDT and CDR2 is FYEKMQ (reference sequence).

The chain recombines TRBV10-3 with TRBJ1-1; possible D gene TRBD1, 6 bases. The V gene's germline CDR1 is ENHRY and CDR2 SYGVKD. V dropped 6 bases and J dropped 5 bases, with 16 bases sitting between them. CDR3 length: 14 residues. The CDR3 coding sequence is TGTGCCATCAGGAAGGGGGGTTCGAGGACTGAAGCTTTCTTT. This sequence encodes CAIRKGGSRTEAFF.

CDR3 protein: CASSERLSNQPQHF. The CDR3 DNA sequence: TGTGCCAGCAGTGAGAGGCTTAGCAATCAGCCCCAGCATTTT. This chain uses TRBV6-4 with TRBJ1-5; D is ambiguous. The germline CDR1 and CDR2 sequences are MRHNA and SNTAGT. The V gene lost 3 bases and the J gene lost 0 bases, with 6 bases spanning the gap. The CDR3 is 14 residues long.

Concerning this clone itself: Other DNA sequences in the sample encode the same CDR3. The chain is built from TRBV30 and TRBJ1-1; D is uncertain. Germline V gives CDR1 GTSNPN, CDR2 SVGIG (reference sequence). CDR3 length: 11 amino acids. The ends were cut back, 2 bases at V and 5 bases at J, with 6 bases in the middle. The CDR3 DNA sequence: TGTGCCTGGAGTATGGGGACTGAAGCTTTCTTT. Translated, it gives CAWSMGTEAFF. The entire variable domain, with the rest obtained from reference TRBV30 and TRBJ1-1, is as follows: SQTIHQWPATLVQPVGSPLSLECTVEGTSNPNLYWYRQAAGRGLQLLFYSVGIGQISSEVPQNLSASRPQDRQFILSSKKLLLSDSGFYLCAWSMGTEAFFGQGTRLTVV.

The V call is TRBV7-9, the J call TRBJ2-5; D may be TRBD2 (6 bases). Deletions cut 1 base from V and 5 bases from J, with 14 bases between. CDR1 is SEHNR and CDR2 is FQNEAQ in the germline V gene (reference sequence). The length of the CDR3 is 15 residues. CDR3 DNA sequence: TGTGCCAGCAGCTTAGGTCTAGCGTTATCGGAGACCCAGTACTTC. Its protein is CASSLGLALSETQYF.

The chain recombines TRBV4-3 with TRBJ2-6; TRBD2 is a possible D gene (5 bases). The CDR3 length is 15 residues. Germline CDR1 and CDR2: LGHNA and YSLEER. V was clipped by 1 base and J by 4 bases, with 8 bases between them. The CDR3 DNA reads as TGCGCCAGCAGCCAAGCCGGGAACGGGGCCAACGTCCTGACTTTC. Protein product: CASSQAGNGANVLTF.

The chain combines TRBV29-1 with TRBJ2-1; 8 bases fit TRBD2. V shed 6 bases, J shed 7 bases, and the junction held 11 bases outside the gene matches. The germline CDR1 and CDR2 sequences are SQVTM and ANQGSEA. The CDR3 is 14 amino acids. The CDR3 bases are TGCAGCGTCGACGCGGGGGGCCGTTTGAATGAGCAGTTCTTC. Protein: CSVDAGGRLNEQFF.

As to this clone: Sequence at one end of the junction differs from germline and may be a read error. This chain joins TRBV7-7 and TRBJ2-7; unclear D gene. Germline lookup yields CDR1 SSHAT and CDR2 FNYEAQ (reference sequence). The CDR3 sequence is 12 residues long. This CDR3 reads CASSSPGKEQYF. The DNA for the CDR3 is TGTGCTAGCAGCTCCCCTGGTAAAGAGCAGTACTTC.

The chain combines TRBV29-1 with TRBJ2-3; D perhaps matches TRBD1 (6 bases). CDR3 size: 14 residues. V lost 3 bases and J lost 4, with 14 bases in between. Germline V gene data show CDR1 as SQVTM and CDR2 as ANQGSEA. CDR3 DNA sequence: TGCAGCGTTGAGCTGGGGGCGCGTCCAGATACGCAGTATTTT. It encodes CSVELGARPDTQYF.

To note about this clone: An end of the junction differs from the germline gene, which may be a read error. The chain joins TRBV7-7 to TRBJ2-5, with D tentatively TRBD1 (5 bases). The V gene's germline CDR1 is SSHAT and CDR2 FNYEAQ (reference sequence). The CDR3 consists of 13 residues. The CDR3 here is CASSEGVLETQYF. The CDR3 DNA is TGTGCTAGCAGCGAAGGGGTTCTGGAGACCCAGTACTTC.

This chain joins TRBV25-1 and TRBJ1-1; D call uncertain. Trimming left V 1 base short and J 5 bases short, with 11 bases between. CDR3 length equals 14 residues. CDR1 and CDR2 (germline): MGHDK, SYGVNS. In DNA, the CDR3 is TGTGCCAGCAGTGAATTCGGAGGTGGGACTGAAGCTTTCTTT. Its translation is CASSEFGGGTEAFF.

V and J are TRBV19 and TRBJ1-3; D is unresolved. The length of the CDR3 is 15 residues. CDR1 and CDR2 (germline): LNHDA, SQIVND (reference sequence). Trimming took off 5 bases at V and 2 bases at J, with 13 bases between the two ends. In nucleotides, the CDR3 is TGTGCCAGTAGTTCGGACCCAGTCCCTGGAAACACCATATATTTT. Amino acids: CASSSDPVPGNTIYF.